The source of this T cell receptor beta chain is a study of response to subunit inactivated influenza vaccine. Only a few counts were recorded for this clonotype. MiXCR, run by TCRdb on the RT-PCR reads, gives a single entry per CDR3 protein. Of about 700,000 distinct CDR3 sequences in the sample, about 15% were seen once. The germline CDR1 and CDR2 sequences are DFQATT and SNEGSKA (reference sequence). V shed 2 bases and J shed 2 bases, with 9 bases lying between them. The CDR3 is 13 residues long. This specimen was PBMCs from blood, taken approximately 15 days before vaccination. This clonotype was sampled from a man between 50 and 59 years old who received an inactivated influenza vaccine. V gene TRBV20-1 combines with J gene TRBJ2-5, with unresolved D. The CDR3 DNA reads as TGCAGTGCTAGATCGCAGTTACAAGAGACCCAGTACTTC. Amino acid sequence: CSARSQLQETQYF.